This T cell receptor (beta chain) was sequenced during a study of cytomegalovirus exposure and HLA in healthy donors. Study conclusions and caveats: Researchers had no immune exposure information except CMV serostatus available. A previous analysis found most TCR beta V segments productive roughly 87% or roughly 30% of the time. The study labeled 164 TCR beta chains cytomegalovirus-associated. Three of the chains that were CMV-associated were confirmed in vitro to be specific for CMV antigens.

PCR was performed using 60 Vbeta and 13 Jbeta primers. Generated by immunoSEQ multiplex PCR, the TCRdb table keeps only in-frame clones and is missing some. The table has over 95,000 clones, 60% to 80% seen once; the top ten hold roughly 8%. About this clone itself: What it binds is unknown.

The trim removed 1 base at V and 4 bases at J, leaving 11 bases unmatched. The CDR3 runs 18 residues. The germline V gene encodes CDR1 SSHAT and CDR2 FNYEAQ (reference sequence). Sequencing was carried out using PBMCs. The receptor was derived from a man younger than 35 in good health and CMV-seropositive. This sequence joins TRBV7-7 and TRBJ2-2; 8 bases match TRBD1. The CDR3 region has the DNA TGTGCCAGCAGCTTAGAGGCCCAGGGGGCGACAAGCACCGGGGAGCTGTTTTTT. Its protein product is CASSLEAQGATSTGELFF.